A single TCR beta chain is shown here with its context. Its antigen has not been determined. Base qualities were left out, and no much larger clone turns up one base away. The source of the sample is a study of T-cell reconstitution after alpha-beta-depleted transplantation in children (TCRdb year 2016). Notes on the research overall: Using TCR repertoire profiling, the study quantitatively followed how T-cell immune reconstitution unfolded in children after TCRalphabeta/CD19-depleted allogeneic hematopoietic cell transplantation. General findings and caveats noted by the study authors: Over subsequent months, a decline in hyperexpanded clone frequencies was noted, and after one year, T-cell counts and TCRbeta diversity were mostly ascribed to newly produced T cells. The high TCRbeta diversity at day 60 in some patients was ascribed to recipient T cells and intrathymic progenitors that had survived conditioning. Apparently early alphabetaT-cell count recovery about two months after transplant reportedly relied on only several hundred rapidly expanded clones derived from non-depleted graft cells.

The protocol used for the library was PCR. Sequencing was carried out with an Illumina HiSeq 2500. TCR library preparation used molecular barcoding, with unique molecular identifiers applied to normalize quantification of the TCRbeta repertoire. The public reads were reprocessed in TCRdb via fastp at Q25 and MiXCR, keeping in-frame beta chains. Merged by CDR3 protein, the rows form single entries marked with the most common genes and DNA. This sample gives about 980,000 distinct CDR3 sequences in total; around 30% of them show up just once. The ten largest clones represent 28% of the sample. In the paper's terms, the treatment or condition label means: allogeneic hematopoietic cell transplantation with graft depleted of TCRalphabeta T cells and CD19 B cells. Transplant recipients were children who received TCRalphabeta/CD19-depleted allogeneic hematopoietic cell grafts. Looking up the germline V gene yields CDR1 SQVTM and CDR2 ANQGSEA. CDR3 length: 11 amino acids, cysteine to phenylalanine. Only the CDR3 part of the read is kept: 33 bases, read in frame from the first base. At the junction V is shortened by 6 bases and J by 3 bases, with 8 bases in between.

The source was PBMCs, mostly from graft donor cells, collected 360 days after TCRalphabeta/CD19-depleted stem cell transplant. The source is a boy under two years old who had a stem cell transplant for SCID, so the T cells may come from the graft donor. The receptor chain draws on TRBV29-1 and TRBJ1-2; no D gene can be assigned with confidence. The CDR3 corresponds to CSVRDDYGYTF. The nucleotide sequence is TGCAGCGTCCGGGATGACTATGGCTACACCTTC.